This is a list of T cell receptor beta chains from one sample in a study of T-cell reconstitution after alpha-beta-depleted transplantation in children. One entry per CDR3 protein, called by TCRdb with MiXCR from the PCR reads. Of 450,000 to 600,000 distinct CDR3 sequences in the sample, about 10% were seen once. The input for sequencing was PBMCs, taken before TCRalphabeta/CD19-depleted stem cell transplant. The receptors derive from a child aged 2 to 10 with inherited bone marrow failure, due to receive a stem cell transplant. CDR3s include the opening cysteine and the closing phenylalanine or tryptophan. The order of the fields is clone size, J gene, V gene, D gene, CDR3 DNA, CDR3 protein. The D gene is left open where the match is weak. Clone size appears in some rows only: once, few, many, or a class for an expanded clone.

- TRBJ2-7 TRBV6-2/TRBV6-3 TRBD2 TGTGCCAGCGGATTCCGTTCTTGGGGGAGGGCCACGTACGAGCAGTACTTC CASGFRSWGRATYEQYF
many TRBJ1-1 TRBV5-5 - TGTGCCAGCAGCTTGGGTGGCAGGGGTGGGACTGAAGCTTTCTTT CASSLGGRGGTEAFF
- TRBJ2-2 TRBV2 TRBD2 TGTGCCAGCAGCCGAACTAGCGGGGCGCACACCGGGGAGCTGTTTTTT CASSRTSGAHTGELFF
few TRBJ2-7 TRBV3-1 - TGTGCCAGCAGCCACCTGAACAGGGTAGACTACGAGCAGTACTTC CASSHLNRVDYEQYF
many TRBJ2-1 TRBV6-5 - TGTGCCAGCAGTTATTGGTCGGGCGACCATAACAATGAGCAGTTCTTC CASSYWSGDHNNEQFF
many TRBJ1-2 TRBV29-1 - TGCAGCGTTGGGACGAGCCCTGGCTACACCTTC CSVGTSPGYTF
many TRBJ2-3 TRBV12-3/TRBV12-4 - TGTGCCAGCAGTTCCTCAACCCGGGACGTCACAGATACGCAGTATTTT CASSSSTRDVTDTQYF
many TRBJ1-3 TRBV4-3 - TGCGCCAGCAGCCAAGATGTCCCACAGGGATCTGGAAACACCATATATTTT CASSQDVPQGSGNTIYF
- TRBJ2-7 TRBV5-1 TRBD2 TGCGCCAGCAGCTTGGGGCCGCGGGAGGGCCACGACGAGCAGTACTTC CASSLGPREGHDEQYF
few TRBJ2-3 TRBV6-5 - TGTGCCAGCAGTTACGTCAGCGGCTCAGATACGCAGTATTTT CASSYVSGSDTQYF
many TRBJ2-7 TRBV29-1 TRBD2 TGCAGCGCTCGTGGGGCTAGCGGGAATCTTTACGAGCAGTACTTC CSARGASGNLYEQYF
many TRBJ2-3 TRBV28 TRBD2 TGTGCCAGCAGTTTATCCTCGGGGGGGACATTAGATACGCAGTATTTT CASSLSSGGTLDTQYF
many TRBJ1-1 TRBV27 - TGTGCCAGCAGTTTCATAGGAGAGAACACTGAAGCTTTCTTT CASSFIGENTEAFF
many TRBJ2-1 TRBV4-3 TRBD2 TGCGCCAGCAGCCAAGCCCCCACAATAGCGGGAGGGCCTAATGAGCAGTTCTTC CASSQAPTIAGGPNEQFF
many TRBJ2-5 TRBV7-9 - TGTGCCAGCAGCTTGGTCCTACAAGAGACCCAGTACTTC CASSLVLQETQYF
many TRBJ1-2 TRBV5-1 TRBD1 TGCGCCAGCGGGGACAGGAACTATGGCTACACCTTC CASGDRNYGYTF
many TRBJ2-3 TRBV6-5 - TGTGCCAGCAGTTATGGCCTCGGGGGAGATACGCAGTATTTT CASSYGLGGDTQYF
many TRBJ2-2 TRBV27 - TGTGCCAGCAATAGCGGACCTATGAACACCGGGGAGCTGTTTTTT CASNSGPMNTGELFF
many TRBJ2-1 TRBV9 - TGTGCCAGCAGCGAGGGCGGGAAGTCCTACAATGAGCAGTTCTTC CASSEGGKSYNEQFF
few TRBJ2-3 TRBV5-1 - TGCGCCAGCACCGAAAGTACCACAGATACGCAGTATTTT CASTESTTDTQYF
many TRBJ2-2 TRBV4-3 TRBD1 TGCGCCAGCAGCCAAGATCGCGCGGCAGGGGGAGTTAGGGAGCTGTTTTTT CASSQDRAAGGVRELFF
many TRBJ1-1 TRBV4-3 TRBD1 TGCGCCAGCAGCCAAGTAGACAGGGAGTCCACTGAAGCTTTCTTT CASSQVDRESTEAFF
many TRBJ2-1 TRBV7-2 - TGTGCCAGCAGTTCCTCCGGGAGAGGGTACAATGAGCAGTTCTTC CASSSSGRGYNEQFF
few TRBJ1-1 TRBV29-1 TRBD1 TGCAGCGCCGGGGGACAGCGGAACACTGAAGCTTTCTTT CSAGGQRNTEAFF
many TRBJ2-3 TRBV6-1 - TGTGCCAGCAGCCAGATTCACCACGGGGATACGCAGTATTTT CASSQIHHGDTQYF
few TRBJ1-1 TRBV27 - TGTGCCAGCAGTTTTTTGGGACAAATGAACACTGAAGCTTTCTTT CASSFLGQMNTEAFF
many TRBJ2-1 TRBV7-2 TRBD1 TGTGCCAGCAGCCGACGGGGACAGTTTCTTCCGTTCTTC CASSRRGQFLPFF